The 3 T cell receptor beta chains below come from one sample, sequenced in a study of T cell changes during pregnancy in multiple sclerosis. The repertoire was sequenced with immunoSEQ multiplex PCR; TCRdb's copy has only in-frame clones and lacks some. The sample contains about 50,000 clones, 92% of which appear only once. This specimen was CD4+ T cells from peripheral blood mononuclear cells, taken after pregnancy. All receptors come from a female donor with multiple sclerosis, enrolled in a pregnancy study.

The J gene is TRBJ2-7, the V gene TRBV12-5; 11 nucleotides line up with TRBD2. The germline gives CDR1 LGHNT, CDR2 FRNRAP. This CDR3 contains 16 residues. V lost 4 bases and J lost 6; bases outside the gene matches: 11. In DNA, the CDR3 is TGTGCTAGTGGTTCCCAGGTAACTAGCGGGAGTGGCGAGCAGTACTTC. This sequence encodes CASGSQVTSGSGEQYF.

V is TRBV9 and J is TRBJ2-1, with 11 bases matching TRBD2. The CDR3 has 16 residues. Germline values: CDR1 SGDLS, CDR2 YYNGEE. With V trimmed by 0 bases and J by 7 bases, 6 bases remained unmatched. As DNA, the CDR3 is TGTGCCAGCAGCGTAGAGTCTAGCGGGAGGAGTAATGAGCAGTTCTTC. Residues: CASSVESSGRSNEQFF. The entire variable domain, with the rest obtained from reference TRBV9 and TRBJ2-1, is as follows: DSGVTQTPKHLITATGQRVTLRCSPRSGDLSVYWYQQSLDQGLQFLIQYYNGEERAKGNILERFSAQQFPDLHSELNLSSLELGDSALYFCASSVESSGRSNEQFFGPGTRLTVL.

This clone has just one count. This chain joins TRBV11-2 and TRBJ2-2; possible D gene TRBD2, 6 bases. Trimming took 11 bases from V and 4 from J, leaving 14 bases between them. The CDR3 runs 13 residues. Germline loops: CDR1 SGHAT, CDR2 FQNNGV. The DNA of the CDR3 is TGTGCCGCCGGGCGGGGTAGCACCGGGGAGCTGTTTTTT. Translating gives CAAGRGSTGELFF. Complete variable domain (other parts from reference TRBV11-2 and TRBJ2-2): EAGVAQSPRYKIIEKRQSVAFWCNPISGHATLYWYQQILGQGPKLLIQFQNNGVVDDSQLPKDRFSAERLKGVDSTLKIQPAKLEDSAVYLCAAGRGSTGELFFGEGSRLTVL.